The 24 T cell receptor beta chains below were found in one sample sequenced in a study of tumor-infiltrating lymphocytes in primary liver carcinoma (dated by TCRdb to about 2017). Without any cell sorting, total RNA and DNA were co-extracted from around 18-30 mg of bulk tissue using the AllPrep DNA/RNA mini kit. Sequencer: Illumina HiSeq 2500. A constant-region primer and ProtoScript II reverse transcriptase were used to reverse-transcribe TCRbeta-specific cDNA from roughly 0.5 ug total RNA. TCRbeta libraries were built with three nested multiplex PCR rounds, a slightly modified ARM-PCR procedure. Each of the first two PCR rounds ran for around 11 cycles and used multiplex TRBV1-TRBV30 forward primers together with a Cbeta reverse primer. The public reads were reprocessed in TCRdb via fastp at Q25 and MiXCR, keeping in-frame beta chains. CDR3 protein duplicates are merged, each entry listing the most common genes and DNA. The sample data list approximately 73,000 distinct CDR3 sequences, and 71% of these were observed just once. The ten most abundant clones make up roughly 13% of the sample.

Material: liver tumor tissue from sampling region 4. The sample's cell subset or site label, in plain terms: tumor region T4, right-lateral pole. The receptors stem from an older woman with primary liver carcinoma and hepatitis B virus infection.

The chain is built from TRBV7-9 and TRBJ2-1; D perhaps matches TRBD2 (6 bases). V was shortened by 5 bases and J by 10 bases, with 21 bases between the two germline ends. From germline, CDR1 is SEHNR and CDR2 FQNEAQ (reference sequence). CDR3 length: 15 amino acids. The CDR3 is CASSIRIAGYSEQFF. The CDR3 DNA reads TGTGCCAGCAGCATTAGGATTGCGGGATACAGCGAGCAGTTCTTC.

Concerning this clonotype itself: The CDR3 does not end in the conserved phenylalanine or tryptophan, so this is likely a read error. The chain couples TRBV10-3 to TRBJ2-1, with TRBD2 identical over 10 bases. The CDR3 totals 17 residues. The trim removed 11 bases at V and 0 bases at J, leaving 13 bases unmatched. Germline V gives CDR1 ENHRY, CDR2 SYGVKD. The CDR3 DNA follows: TGTGCCTTCACCGGAGGACTAGCGGACCACTCCTACAATGAGCAGTTCTTA. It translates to CAFTGGLADHSYNEQFL.

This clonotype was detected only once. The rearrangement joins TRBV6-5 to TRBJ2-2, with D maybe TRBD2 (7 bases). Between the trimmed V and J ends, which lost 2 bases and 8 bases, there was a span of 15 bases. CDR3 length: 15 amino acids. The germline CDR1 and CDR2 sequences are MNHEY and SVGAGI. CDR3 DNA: TGTGCCAGCAGTTACACGTGGGGGGGCACAGGGGAGCTGTTTTTT. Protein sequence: CASSYTWGGTGELFF.

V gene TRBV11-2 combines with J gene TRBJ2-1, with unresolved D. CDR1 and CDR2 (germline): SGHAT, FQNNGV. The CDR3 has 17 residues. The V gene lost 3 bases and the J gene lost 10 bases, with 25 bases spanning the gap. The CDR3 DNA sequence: TGTGCCAGCAGCTTTACCCCACTCAGGAGCTCCTGCAACGAGCAGTTCTTC. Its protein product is CASSFTPLRSSCNEQFF.

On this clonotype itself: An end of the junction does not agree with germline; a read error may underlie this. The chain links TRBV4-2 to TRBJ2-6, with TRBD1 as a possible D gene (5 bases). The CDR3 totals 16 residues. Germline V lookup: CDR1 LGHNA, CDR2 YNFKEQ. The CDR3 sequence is CASSQQRDSGASVLTF. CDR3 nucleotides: TGTGCCAGCAGCCAGCAACGAGACTCTGGGGCCAGCGTCCTGACTTTC.

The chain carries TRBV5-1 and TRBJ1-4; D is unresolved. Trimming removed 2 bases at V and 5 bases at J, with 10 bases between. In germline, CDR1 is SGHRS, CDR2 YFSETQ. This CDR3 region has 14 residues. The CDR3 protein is CASSLTGKNEKLFF. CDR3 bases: TGCGCCAGCAGCTTAACGGGGAAGAATGAAAAACTGTTTTTT.

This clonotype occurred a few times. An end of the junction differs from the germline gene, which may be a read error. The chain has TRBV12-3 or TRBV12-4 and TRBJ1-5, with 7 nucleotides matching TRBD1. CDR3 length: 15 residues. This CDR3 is CASSPLSGGGQPQRF. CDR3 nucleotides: TGTGCCAGTAGTCCCCTGTCCGGCGGGGGACAGCCCCAGCGTTTT.

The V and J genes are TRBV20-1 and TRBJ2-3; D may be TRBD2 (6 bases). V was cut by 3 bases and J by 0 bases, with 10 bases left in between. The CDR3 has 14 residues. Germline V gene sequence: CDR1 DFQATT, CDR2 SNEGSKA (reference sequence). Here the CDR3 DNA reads TGCAGTGCTAGCCCCGGGACTAGCACAGATACGCAGTATTTT. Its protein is CSASPGTSTDTQYF.

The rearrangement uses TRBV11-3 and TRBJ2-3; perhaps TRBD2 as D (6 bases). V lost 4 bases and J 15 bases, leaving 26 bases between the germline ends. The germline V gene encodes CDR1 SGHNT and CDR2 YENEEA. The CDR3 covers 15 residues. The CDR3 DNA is TGTGCCAGCAGCTCAGATTCCGGCGGCCGAGGAGGGCAATATTTT. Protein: CASSSDSGGRGGQYF.

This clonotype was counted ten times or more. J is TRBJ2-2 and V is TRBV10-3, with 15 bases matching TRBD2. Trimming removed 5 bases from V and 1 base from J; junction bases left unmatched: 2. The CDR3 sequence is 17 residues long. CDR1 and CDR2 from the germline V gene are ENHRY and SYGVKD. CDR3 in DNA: TGTGCCATCAGTCCGGGACTAGCGGGAGGGAACACCGGGGAGCTGTTTTTT. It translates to CAISPGLAGGNTGELFF.

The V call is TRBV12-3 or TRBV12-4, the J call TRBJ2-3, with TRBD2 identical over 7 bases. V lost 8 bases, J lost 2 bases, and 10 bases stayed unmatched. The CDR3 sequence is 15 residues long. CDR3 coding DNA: TGTGCCAGCGGTTCTGGGGGACTAAACACAGATACGCAGTATTTT. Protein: CASGSGGLNTDTQYF.

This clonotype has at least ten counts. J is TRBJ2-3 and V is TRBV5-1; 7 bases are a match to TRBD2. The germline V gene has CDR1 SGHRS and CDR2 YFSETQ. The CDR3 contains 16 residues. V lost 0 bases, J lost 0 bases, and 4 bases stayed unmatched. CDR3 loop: CASSLAGRPSTDTQYF. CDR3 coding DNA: TGCGCCAGCAGCTTGGCCGGGAGGCCAAGCACAGATACGCAGTATTTT.

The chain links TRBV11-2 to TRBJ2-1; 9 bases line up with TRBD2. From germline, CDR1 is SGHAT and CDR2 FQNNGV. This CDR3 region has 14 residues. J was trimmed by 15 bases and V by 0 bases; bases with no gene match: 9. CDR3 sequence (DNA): TGTGCCAGCAGCTTAGATTGGGGGCTAGCGGGACTGTTCTTC. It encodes CASSLDWGLAGLFF. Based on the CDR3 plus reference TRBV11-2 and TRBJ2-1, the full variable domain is EAGVAQSPRYKIIEKRQSVAFWCNPISGHATLYWYQQILGQGPKLLIQFQNNGVVDDSQLPKDRFSAERLKGVDSTLKIQPAKLEDSAVYLCASSLDWGLAGLFFGPGTRLTVL.

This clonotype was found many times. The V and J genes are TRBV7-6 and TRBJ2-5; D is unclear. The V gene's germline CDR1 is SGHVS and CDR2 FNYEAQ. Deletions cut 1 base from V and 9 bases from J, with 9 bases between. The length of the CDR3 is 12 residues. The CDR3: CASSLEGRAQYF. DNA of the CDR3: TGTGCCAGCAGCTTAGAGGGAAGGGCCCAGTACTTC.

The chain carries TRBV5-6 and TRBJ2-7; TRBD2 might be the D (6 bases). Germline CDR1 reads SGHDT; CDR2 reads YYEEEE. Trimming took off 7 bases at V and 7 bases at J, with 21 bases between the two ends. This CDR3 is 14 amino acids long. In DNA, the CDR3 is TGTGCCAGCGGGTACTCGGGACTTGAGGGAGAGCAGTACTTC. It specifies CASGYSGLEGEQYF.

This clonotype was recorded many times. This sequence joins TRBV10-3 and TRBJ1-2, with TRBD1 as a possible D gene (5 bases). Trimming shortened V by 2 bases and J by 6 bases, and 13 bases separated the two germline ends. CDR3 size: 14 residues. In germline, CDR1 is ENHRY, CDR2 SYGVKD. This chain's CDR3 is CAISEMTVGNGYTF. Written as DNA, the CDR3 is TGTGCCATCAGTGAGATGACAGTCGGAAATGGCTACACCTTC.

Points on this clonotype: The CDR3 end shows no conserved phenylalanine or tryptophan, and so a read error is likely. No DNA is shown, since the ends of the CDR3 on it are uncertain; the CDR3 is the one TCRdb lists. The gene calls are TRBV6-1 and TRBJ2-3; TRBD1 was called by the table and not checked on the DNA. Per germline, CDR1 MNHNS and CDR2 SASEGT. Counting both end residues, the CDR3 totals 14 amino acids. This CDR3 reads CASSVSGDGRTQYI.

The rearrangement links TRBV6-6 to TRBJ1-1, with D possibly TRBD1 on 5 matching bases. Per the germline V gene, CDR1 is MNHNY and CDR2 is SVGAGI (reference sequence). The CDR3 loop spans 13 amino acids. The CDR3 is CVSKKTGRTEAFF. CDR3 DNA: TGTGTCAGTAAGAAGACGGGGCGGACTGAAGCTTTCTTT.

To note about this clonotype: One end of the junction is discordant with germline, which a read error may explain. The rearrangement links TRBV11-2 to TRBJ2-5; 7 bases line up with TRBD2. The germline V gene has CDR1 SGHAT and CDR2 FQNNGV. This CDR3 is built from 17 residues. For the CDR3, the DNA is TGTGCCAGCAGCCCATCCTCGGGGGGTCTGTGTAGAGAGACCCAGTTATTC. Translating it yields CASSPSSGGLCRETQLF.

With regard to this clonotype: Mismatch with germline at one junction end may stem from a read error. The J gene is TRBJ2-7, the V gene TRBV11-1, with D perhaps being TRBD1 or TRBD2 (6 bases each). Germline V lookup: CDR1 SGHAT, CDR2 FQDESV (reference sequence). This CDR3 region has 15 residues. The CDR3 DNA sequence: TGCGCCATCAGCCCTCGGACAGCAGGACTACTCGAGCAGTACTTC. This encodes CAISPRTAGLLEQYF.

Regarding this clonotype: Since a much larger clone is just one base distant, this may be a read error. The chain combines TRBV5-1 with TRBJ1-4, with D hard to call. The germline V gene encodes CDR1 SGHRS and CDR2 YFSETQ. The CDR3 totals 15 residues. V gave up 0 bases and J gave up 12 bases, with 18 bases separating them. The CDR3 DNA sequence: TGCGCCAGCAGCTTGGGGACGGCTCCGGGAATGGAACTGTTTTTT. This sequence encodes CASSLGTAPGMELFF.

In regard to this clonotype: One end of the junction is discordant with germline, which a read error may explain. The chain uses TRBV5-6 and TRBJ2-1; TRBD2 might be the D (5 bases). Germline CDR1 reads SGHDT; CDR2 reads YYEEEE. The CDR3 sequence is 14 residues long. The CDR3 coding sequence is TGTGCCAGCAGCCCTCAGGACTTACACAATGAGCAGTTTTTC. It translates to CASSPQDLHNEQFF.

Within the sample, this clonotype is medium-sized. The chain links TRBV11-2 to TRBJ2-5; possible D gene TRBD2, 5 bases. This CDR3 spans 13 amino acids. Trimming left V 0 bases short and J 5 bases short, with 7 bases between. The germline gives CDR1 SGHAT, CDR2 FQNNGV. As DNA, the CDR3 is TGTGCCAGCAGCTTAGATCGCGGGGAGACCCAGTACTTC. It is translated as CASSLDRGETQYF.

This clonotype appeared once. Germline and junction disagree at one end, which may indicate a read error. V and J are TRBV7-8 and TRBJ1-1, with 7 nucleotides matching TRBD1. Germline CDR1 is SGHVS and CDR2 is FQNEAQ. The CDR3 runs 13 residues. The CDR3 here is CASSLGQGTEAFF. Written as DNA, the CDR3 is TGTGCCAGCAGCTTAGGACAGGGCACTGAAGCTTTCTTC.